The 31 T cell receptor beta chains below were found in one sample sequenced in a study of human T cells and chemical hapten exposure. As to time point: patch test 1, 2 weeks after DPC sensitization. Treatment reported: therapeutic diphenylcyclopropenone sensitization with weekly scalp DPC. TCRdb passed the RACE reads through MiXCR, listing each CDR3 protein once. Among about 120,000 distinct CDR3 sequences listed, roughly 15% were seen once. The specimen was whole blood, collected in connection with sensitization to the hapten diphenylcyclopropenone (DPC). The source is a man younger than 35 with alopecia areata. Some clones in this sample may be carry-over from other donors' samples.

This clonotype has a count of ten or more. The J gene is TRBJ1-2, the V gene TRBV6-6, with 7 bases aligning to TRBD1. Germline CDR1 reads MNHNY; CDR2 reads SVGAGI (reference sequence). J lost 5 bases, V lost 2 bases, and 5 bases had no gene match. The length of the CDR3 is 14 residues. The CDR3 region is CASSYRDSDYGYTF. Here the CDR3 DNA reads TGTGCCAGCAGTTACAGGGACAGCGATTATGGCTACACCTTC.

This sequence joins TRBV6-6 and TRBJ2-2; possibly TRBD2 for D (7 bases). V was pared by 1 base and J by 7 bases, with 19 bases between. Germline V gives CDR1 MNHNY, CDR2 SVGAGI (reference sequence). The length of the CDR3 is 17 residues. The CDR3 sequence is CASSYLVGGLRNGELFF. DNA of the CDR3: TGTGCCAGCAGTTACTTAGTCGGGGGGCTGAGAAACGGGGAGCTGTTTTTT.

This clonotype was counted between two and nine times. The chain has TRBV7-6 and TRBJ2-2; D ambiguous. Germline V CDR1 and CDR2: SGHVS, FNYEAQ. The CDR3 has 19 amino acids. V was shortened by 0 bases and J by 0 bases, with 17 bases between the two germline ends. The CDR3 sequence: CASSLADVAGATNTGELFF. CDR3 DNA sequence: TGTGCCAGCAGCTTAGCCGATGTGGCAGGAGCGACGAACACCGGGGAGCTGTTTTTT.

This clonotype was recorded a few times. The chain employs TRBV4-1 and TRBJ1-5; D is ambiguous. The CDR3 loop spans 13 amino acids. From germline, CDR1 is MGHRA and CDR2 YSYEKL. V lost 1 base, J lost 6 bases, and 7 bases lay in between. The CDR3 sequence: CASSQGQAQPQHF. DNA of the CDR3: TGCGCCAGCAGCCAAGGTCAGGCTCAGCCCCAGCATTTT.

This chain links TRBV18 with TRBJ1-1, with D hard to call. Germline CDR1 KGHSH, CDR2 LQKENI. The CDR3 is made up of 15 amino acids. V gave up 5 bases and J gave up 1 base, with 14 bases separating them. CDR3 nucleotide sequence: TGTGCCAGCTCAATAGAGCCTATGGGGAACACTGAAGCTTTCTTT. Its translation is CASSIEPMGNTEAFF.

The rearrangement joins TRBV5-1 to TRBJ2-3, with 10 bases matching TRBD2. Germline V gene lookup returns CDR1 SGHRS and CDR2 YFSETQ. The CDR3 has 19 amino acids. Losses at the gene ends were 5 bases for V and 5 bases for J; bases not matched to a gene: 20. The CDR3 is CASSYPGRLAGERGDTQYF. Written as DNA, the CDR3 is TGCGCCAGCAGTTACCCGGGGCGGCTAGCGGGGGAGCGTGGAGATACGCAGTATTTT.

This clonotype occurred many times. The chain carries TRBV5-1 and TRBJ2-5; D perhaps matches TRBD2 (5 bases). From germline, CDR1 is SGHRS and CDR2 YFSETQ. Trimming stripped 4 bases from V and 3 bases from J, with 10 bases between. This CDR3 is 13 amino acids long. The CDR3 nucleotides are TGCGCCAGCAGCCTGACCGGGGAAGAGACCCAGTACTTC. Translated: CASSLTGEETQYF.

Comment on this clonotype: This could be a read error, since a much larger clone is one nucleotide away. No conserved phenylalanine or tryptophan is present at the end of the CDR3, so a read error is the likely explanation. The chain combines TRBV6-5 with TRBJ1-5, with 7 positions matching TRBD1. Trimming at V came to 6 bases and at J to 7 bases, leaving 6 bases not matched to a gene. The CDR3 is made up of 13 amino acids. CDR1 and CDR2 from the germline V gene are MNHEY and SVGAGI. The CDR3, as DNA: TGTGCCAGCAGCCAACAGGGGCGGCAGCCCCAGCATTCT. Translated, it gives CASSQQGRQPQHS.

The chain carries TRBV28 and TRBJ2-7, with D maybe TRBD1 (6 bases). CDR1 is MDHEN and CDR2 is SYDVKM in the germline V gene. V was trimmed by 4 bases and J by 5 bases, leaving 18 bases between them. CDR3 length: 15 residues. CDR3 residues: CASSSAPRGRNEQYF. The CDR3 DNA is TGTGCCAGCAGTTCAGCCCCCAGGGGTCGAAACGAGCAGTACTTC.

This clonotype was seen only a few times. The chain uses TRBV29-1 and TRBJ1-5; possibly TRBD1 for D (5 bases). The CDR3 spans 12 residues. Germline CDR1 is SQVTM and CDR2 is ANQGSEA. The V end lost 6 bases, the J end lost 3 bases, and 9 bases lay between the germline ends. The DNA for the CDR3 is TGCAGCGTAAGACAGAACAATCAGCCCCAGCATTTT. This translates into CSVRQNNQPQHF.

This clonotype has a handful of counts. The chain joins TRBV18 to TRBJ1-4; 7 nucleotides match TRBD1. The V gene's germline CDR1 is KGHSH and CDR2 LQKENI. The CDR3 is 15 residues long. Trimming cost V 0 bases and J 7 bases; bases outside gene matches: 5. The CDR3 protein is CASSPPTGEREKLFF. The CDR3 nucleotides are TGTGCCAGCTCACCACCCACAGGGGAACGTGAAAAACTGTTTTTT.

This clonotype occurred a few times. The V call is TRBV5-6, the J call TRBJ1-4; weak D call: TRBD1 (5 bases). CDR3 length: 15 amino acids. Trimming pared 0 bases from V and 6 bases from J, leaving 12 bases between. Germline loops: CDR1 SGHDT, CDR2 YYEEEE. In DNA form, the CDR3 reads TGTGCCAGCAGCTTGGAGGGGAAGCGGGATGAAAAACTGTTTTTT. Its translation: CASSLEGKRDEKLFF.

The chain couples TRBV18 to TRBJ1-2; D unresolved. The germline gives CDR1 KGHSH, CDR2 LQKENI. This CDR3 has 15 amino acids. V lost 6 bases and J 0 bases, leaving 14 bases between the germline ends. The CDR3 reads CASSFMGNTNYGYTF. In nucleotides, the CDR3 is TGTGCCAGCTCGTTCATGGGGAATACTAACTATGGCTACACCTTC.

The V call is TRBV12-5, the J call TRBJ1-2, with D perhaps matching TRBD1 (6 bases). This CDR3 has 14 residues. Looked up from germline, CDR1 is LGHNT and CDR2 is FRNRAP. V lost 5 bases and J 2 bases, leaving 12 bases between the germline ends. CDR3 sequence reads: CASGPNRENYGYTF. CDR3 nucleotides: TGTGCTAGTGGTCCTAACAGGGAGAACTATGGCTACACCTTC.

At least ten counts were recorded for this clonotype. The chain employs TRBV29-1 and TRBJ1-2; D unclear. CDR1 is SQVTM and CDR2 is ANQGSEA in the germline V gene. The CDR3 is 13 amino acids. V was clipped by 6 bases and J by 8 bases, with 19 bases between them. The chain's CDR3 is CSVTPRFETGYTF. DNA of the CDR3: TGCAGCGTCACACCCAGGTTCGAAACGGGCTACACCTTC.

The V call is TRBV27, the J call TRBJ1-1; 8 bases are a match to TRBD1. Unmatched junction bases numbered 4, after V lost 4 bases and J lost 6 bases. CDR1 MNHEY and CDR2 SMNVEV come from the germline V gene (reference sequence). The CDR3 is 13 amino acids. This CDR3 is CASSWTGRAEAFF. In nucleotides, the CDR3 is TGTGCCAGCAGTTGGACAGGGAGGGCTGAAGCTTTCTTT.

This clonotype was seen many times. The genes are TRBV4-3 and TRBJ2-7; D ambiguous. V lost 1 base and J 2 bases, leaving 12 bases between the germline ends. This CDR3 is built from 15 residues. Per germline, CDR1 LGHNA and CDR2 YSLEER. Written as DNA, the CDR3 is TGCGCCAGCAGCCAAGGGGTGGTGCGAGCCTACGAGCAGTACTTC. This gives the protein CASSQGVVRAYEQYF.

The genes are TRBV11-2 and TRBJ2-2, with D perhaps matching TRBD1 or TRBD2 (6 bases each). The V end was cut by 3 bases, the J end by 4 bases, with 12 bases between. The CDR3 has 15 amino acids. CDR1 is SGHAT, CDR2 FQNNGV, per germline. The CDR3 loop is CASSLRTAGTGELFF. The CDR3 nucleotides read TGTGCCAGCAGCTTGAGGACAGCGGGCACCGGGGAGCTGTTTTTT.

J is TRBJ2-1 and V is TRBV11-2; tentative D call: TRBD2 (5 bases). The CDR3 consists of 15 residues. Germline V lookup: CDR1 SGHAT, CDR2 FQNNGV. V lost 1 base and J 2 bases, leaving 9 bases between the germline ends. In nucleotides, the CDR3 is TGTGCCAGCAGCTTAGCTAGCCGCACCTACAATGAGCAGTTCTTC. Translation gives CASSLASRTYNEQFF.

This sequence joins TRBV4-1 and TRBJ2-3; weak D call: TRBD2 (5 bases). This CDR3 has 15 amino acids. The V gene's germline CDR1 is MGHRA and CDR2 YSYEKL. V was clipped by 1 base and J by 6 bases, with 14 bases between them. The CDR3 DNA follows: TGCGCCAGCAGCCAAGCTACGGGGTCGTTGGATACGCAGTATTTT. The encoded protein is CASSQATGSLDTQYF.

The sample holds many counts of this clonotype. The rearrangement links TRBV20-1 to TRBJ2-5, with 8 bases matching TRBD2. The V and J ends lost 0 bases and 5 bases, in that order; junction bases with no gene match: 5. Per germline, CDR1 DFQATT and CDR2 SNEGSKA (reference sequence). The CDR3 runs 14 residues. The CDR3 nucleotides read TGCAGTGCTAGAGAGGGAGCGGGGGAGGAGACCCAGTACTTC. Its translation: CSAREGAGEETQYF.

This clonotype was counted at least ten times. The chain joins TRBV6-5 to TRBJ2-5, with 9 bases matching TRBD1. Germline V gene sequence: CDR1 MNHEY, CDR2 SVGAGI. Germline trimming cut 0 bases from V and 5 bases from J; bases unmatched to any gene: 4. CDR3 length equals 15 residues. This chain's CDR3 is CASSYSGQGGETQYF. CDR3 in DNA: TGTGCCAGCAGTTACTCGGGACAGGGAGGCGAGACCCAGTACTTC.

This clonotype was detected a few times. The chain has TRBV2 and TRBJ1-5; possibly TRBD1 for D (6 bases). CDR1 is SNHLY, CDR2 FYNNEI, per germline. The CDR3 covers 16 residues. The V end lost 1 base, the J end lost 5 bases, and 15 bases lay between the germline ends. CDR3 nucleotide sequence: TGTGCCAGCAGTGAAGGGCAGGGGCTAAGGGATCAGCCCCAGCATTTT. Amino acids: CASSEGQGLRDQPQHF.

This clonotype occurred a few times. This rearrangement joins TRBV18 to TRBJ2-7; weak D call: TRBD2 (5 bases). Germline CDR1 reads KGHSH; CDR2 reads LQKENI. V dropped 2 bases and J dropped 4 bases, with 12 bases sitting between them. There are 14 residues in the CDR3. This chain's CDR3 is CASSPSVAGYEQYV. The CDR3 region has the DNA TGTGCCAGCTCACCATCGGTGGCGGGTTACGAGCAGTACGTC.

The rearrangement joins TRBV25-1 to TRBJ2-3; D is possibly TRBD1 (6 bases). V lost 6 bases and J 10 bases, leaving 11 bases between the germline ends. This CDR3 has 11 residues. Germline V gene sequence: CDR1 MGHDK, CDR2 SYGVNS. The CDR3 DNA is TGTGCCAGCAGAACAGGGACGGCGCAGTATTTT. Encoded protein: CASRTGTAQYF.

The V gene is TRBV5-4, the J gene TRBJ2-3; D gene uncertain. The CDR3 spans 14 residues. The germline V and J ends were trimmed by 0 bases and 4 bases, with 9 bases remaining between them. CDR1 and CDR2 (germline): SGHNT, YYREEE (reference sequence). The CDR3 DNA reads TGTGCCAGCAGCTTGGTGGGCTATGCAGATACGCAGTATTTT. Translation: CASSLVGYADTQYF.

This clonotype has only a few counts. The V gene is TRBV12-3 or TRBV12-4, the J gene TRBJ1-2; 10 bases are shared with TRBD1. V was clipped by 6 bases and J by 6 bases; unmatched bases: 4. CDR3 length: 13 amino acids. The CDR3 bases are TGTGCCAGCAGACCGGGACAGGGGCATGGCTACACCTTC. Translating it yields CASRPGQGHGYTF.

This rearrangement joins TRBV5-1 to TRBJ1-2; unclear D gene. CDR3 length equals 13 residues. Per germline, CDR1 SGHRS and CDR2 YFSETQ. V lost 4 bases and J 4 bases, leaving 11 bases between the germline ends. The CDR3 nucleotides read TGCGCCAGCAGCCCGGGGATTTTCTATGGCTACACCTTC. Its protein is CASSPGIFYGYTF.

The chain joins TRBV29-1 to TRBJ2-1; D gene unclear. The length of the CDR3 is 12 residues. Germline CDR1 reads SQVTM; CDR2 reads ANQGSEA. Trimming shortened V by 3 bases and J by 6 bases, and 9 bases separated the two germline ends. DNA of the CDR3: TGCAGCGTTGAGGAGCTGGGCAATGAGCAGTTCTTC. It codes for CSVEELGNEQFF.

This clonotype appeared a few times. This chain joins TRBV12-3 or TRBV12-4 and TRBJ1-2; TRBD1 might be the D (6 bases). The ends were cut back, 6 bases at V and 6 bases at J, with 20 bases in the middle. The CDR3 has 15 residues. The CDR3 here is CASSARRGATHGYTF. The CDR3 nucleotides read TGTGCCAGCAGCGCCCGGAGGGGGGCGACACATGGCTACACCTTC.

This rearrangement joins TRBV7-8 to TRBJ2-1; 7 bases agree with TRBD2. This CDR3 has 16 amino acids. V gave up 4 bases and J gave up 4 bases; unmatched junction bases: 10. Germline loops: CDR1 SGHVS, CDR2 FQNEAQ. In nucleotides, the CDR3 is TGTGCCAGCAGCTCCCTCGGTCTAGCGGCTTACAATGAGCAGTTCTTC. Translation: CASSSLGLAAYNEQFF. Drawing the rest from reference TRBV7-8 and TRBJ2-1, the complete variable domain is GAGVSQSPRYKVAKRGQDVALRCDPISGHVSLFWYQQALGQGPEFLTYFQNEAQLDKSGLPSDRFFAERPEGSVSTLKIQRTQQEDSAVYLCASSSLGLAAYNEQFFGPGTRLTVL.